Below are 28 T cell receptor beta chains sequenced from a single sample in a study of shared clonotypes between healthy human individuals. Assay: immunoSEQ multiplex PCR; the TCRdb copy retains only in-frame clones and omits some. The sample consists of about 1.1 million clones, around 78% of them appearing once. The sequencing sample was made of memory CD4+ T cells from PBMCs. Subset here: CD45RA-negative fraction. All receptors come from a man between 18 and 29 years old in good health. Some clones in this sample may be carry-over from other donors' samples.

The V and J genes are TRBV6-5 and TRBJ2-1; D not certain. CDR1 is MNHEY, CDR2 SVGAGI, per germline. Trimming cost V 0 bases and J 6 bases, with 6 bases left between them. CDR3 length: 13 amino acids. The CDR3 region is CASSYSTINEQFF. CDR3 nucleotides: TGTGCCAGCAGTTACTCCACTATCAATGAGCAGTTCTTC.

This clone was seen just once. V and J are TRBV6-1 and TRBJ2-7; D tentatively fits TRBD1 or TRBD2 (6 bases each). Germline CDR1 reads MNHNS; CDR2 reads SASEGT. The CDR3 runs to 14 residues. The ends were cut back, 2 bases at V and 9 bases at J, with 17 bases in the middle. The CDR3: CASSETGRYGGQYF. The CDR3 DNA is TGTGCCAGCAGTGAAACAGGGAGGTACGGCGGGCAGTACTTC.

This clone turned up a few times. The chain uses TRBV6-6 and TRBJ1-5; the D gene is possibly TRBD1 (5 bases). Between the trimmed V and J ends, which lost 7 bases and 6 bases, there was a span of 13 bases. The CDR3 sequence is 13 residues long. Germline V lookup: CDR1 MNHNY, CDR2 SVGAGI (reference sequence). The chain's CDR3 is CASNQGLGQPQHF. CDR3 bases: TGTGCCAGCAATCAGGGTTTGGGTCAGCCCCAGCATTTT.

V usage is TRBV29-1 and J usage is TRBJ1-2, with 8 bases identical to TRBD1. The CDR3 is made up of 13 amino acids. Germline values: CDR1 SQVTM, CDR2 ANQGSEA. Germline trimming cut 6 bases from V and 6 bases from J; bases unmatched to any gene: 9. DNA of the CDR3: TGCAGCGTAAATCCCCCGGGACAGGATGGCTACACCTTC. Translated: CSVNPPGQDGYTF. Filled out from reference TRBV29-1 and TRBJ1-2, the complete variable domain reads SAVISQKPSRDICQRGTSLTIQCQVDSQVTMMFWYRQQPGQSLTLIATANQGSEATYESGFVIDKFPISRPNLTFSTLTVSNMSPEDSSIYLCSVNPPGQDGYTFGSGTRLTVV.

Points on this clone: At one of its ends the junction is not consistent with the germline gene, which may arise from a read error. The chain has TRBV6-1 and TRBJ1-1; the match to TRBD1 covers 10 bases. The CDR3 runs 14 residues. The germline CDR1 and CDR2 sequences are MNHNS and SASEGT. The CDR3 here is CASNGQGVNTEVFF. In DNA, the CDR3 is TGTGCCAGCAATGGACAGGGGGTTAACACTGAAGTTTTCTTT.

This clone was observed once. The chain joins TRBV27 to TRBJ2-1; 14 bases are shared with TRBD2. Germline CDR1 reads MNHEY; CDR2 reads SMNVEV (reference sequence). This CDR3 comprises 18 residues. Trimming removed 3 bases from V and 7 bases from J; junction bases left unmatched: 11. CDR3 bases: TGTGCCAGCAGTTTGGGGGGACTAGCGGGAGTTGTGACTAATGAGCAGTTCTTC. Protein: CASSLGGLAGVVTNEQFF.

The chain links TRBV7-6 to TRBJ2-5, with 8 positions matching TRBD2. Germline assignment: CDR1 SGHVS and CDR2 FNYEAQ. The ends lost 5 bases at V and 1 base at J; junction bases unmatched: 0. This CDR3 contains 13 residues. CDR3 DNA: TGTGCCAGCAGCACTAGCGGCCAAGAGACCCAGTACTTC. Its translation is CASSTSGQETQYF. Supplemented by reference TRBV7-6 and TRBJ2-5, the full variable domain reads GAGVSQSPRYKVTKRGQDVALRCDPISGHVSLYWYRQALGQGPEFLTYFNYEAQQDKSGLPNDRFSAERPEGSISTLTIQRTEQRDSAMYRCASSTSGQETQYFGPGTRLLVL.

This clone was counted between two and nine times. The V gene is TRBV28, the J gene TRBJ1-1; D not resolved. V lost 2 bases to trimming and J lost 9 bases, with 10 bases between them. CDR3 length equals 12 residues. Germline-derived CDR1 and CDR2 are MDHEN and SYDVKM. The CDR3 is CASSLRSFQAFF. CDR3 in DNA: TGTGCCAGCAGTTTACGATCCTTTCAAGCTTTCTTT.

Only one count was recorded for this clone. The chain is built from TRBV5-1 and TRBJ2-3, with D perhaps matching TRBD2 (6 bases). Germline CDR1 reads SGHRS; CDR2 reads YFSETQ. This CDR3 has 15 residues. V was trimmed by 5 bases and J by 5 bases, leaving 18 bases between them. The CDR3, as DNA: TGCGCCAGCAGTTTAGGACTATACCGCCGAGATACGCAGTATTTT. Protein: CASSLGLYRRDTQYF.

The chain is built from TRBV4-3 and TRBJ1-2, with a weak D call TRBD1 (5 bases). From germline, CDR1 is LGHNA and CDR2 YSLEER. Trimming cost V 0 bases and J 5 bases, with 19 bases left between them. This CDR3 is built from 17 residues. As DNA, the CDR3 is TGCGCCAGCAGCCAAGATTCACGAGAAGACAGCCCTTATGGCTACACCTTC. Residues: CASSQDSREDSPYGYTF.

The DNA for the CDR3 is TGTGCCAGCAGCCAACAGGGGTTCAATGAGCAGTTCTTC. It codes for CASSQQGFNEQFF. The chain joins TRBV5-4 to TRBJ2-1, with 7 bases lining up with TRBD1. J lost 6 bases, V lost 4 bases, and 4 bases had no gene match. There are 13 residues in the CDR3. Germline-derived CDR1 and CDR2 are SGHNT and YYREEE (reference sequence).

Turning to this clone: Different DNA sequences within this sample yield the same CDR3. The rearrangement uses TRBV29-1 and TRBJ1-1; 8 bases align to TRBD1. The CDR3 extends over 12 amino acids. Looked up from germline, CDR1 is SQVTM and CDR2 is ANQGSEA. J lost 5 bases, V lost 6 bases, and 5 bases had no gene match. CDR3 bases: TGCAGCGTAAAGACAGGGGAGACTGAAGCTTTCTTT. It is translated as CSVKTGETEAFF.

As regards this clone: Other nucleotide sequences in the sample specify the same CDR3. The chain's CDR3 is CASSLTGGSETQYF. The CDR3 DNA reads as TGTGCCAGCAGTCTTACAGGGGGGAGCGAGACCCAGTACTTC. The chain combines TRBV5-4 with TRBJ2-5, with TRBD1 identical over 8 bases. The CDR3 consists of 14 residues. In germline, CDR1 is SGHNT, CDR2 YYREEE (reference sequence). J was trimmed by 5 bases and V by 5 bases; bases with no gene match: 8.

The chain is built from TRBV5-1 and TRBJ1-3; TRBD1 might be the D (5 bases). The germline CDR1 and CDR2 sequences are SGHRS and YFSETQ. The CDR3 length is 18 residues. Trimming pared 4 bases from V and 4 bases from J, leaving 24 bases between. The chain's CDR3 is CASSIGLGTPRGGNTIYF. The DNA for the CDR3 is TGCGCCAGCAGCATTGGCCTGGGGACGCCAAGGGGAGGAAACACCATATATTTT. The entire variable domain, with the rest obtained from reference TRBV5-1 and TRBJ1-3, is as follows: KAGVTQTPRYLIKTRGQQVTLSCSPISGHRSVSWYQQTPGQGLQFLFEYFSETQRNKGNFPGRFSGRQFSNSRSEMNVSTLELGDSALYLCASSIGLGTPRGGNTIYFGEGSWLTVV.

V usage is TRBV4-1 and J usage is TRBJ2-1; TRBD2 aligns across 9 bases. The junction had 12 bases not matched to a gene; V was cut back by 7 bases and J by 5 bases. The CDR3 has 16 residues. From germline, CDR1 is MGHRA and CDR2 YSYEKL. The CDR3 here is CASNKAPSGNHNEQFF. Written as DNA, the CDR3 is TGCGCCAGCAACAAAGCCCCTAGCGGGAATCACAATGAGCAGTTCTTC.

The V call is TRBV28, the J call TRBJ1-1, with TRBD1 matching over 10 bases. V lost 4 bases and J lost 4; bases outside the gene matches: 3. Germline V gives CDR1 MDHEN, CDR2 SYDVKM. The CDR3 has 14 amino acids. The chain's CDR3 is CASSWTGGSTEAFF. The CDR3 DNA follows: TGTGCCAGCAGTTGGACAGGGGGGAGCACTGAAGCTTTCTTT.

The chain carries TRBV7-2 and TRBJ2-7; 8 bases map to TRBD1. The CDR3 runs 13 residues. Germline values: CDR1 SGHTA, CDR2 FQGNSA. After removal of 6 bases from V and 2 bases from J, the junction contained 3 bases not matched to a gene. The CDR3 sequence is CASRQGATYEQYF. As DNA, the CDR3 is TGTGCCAGCAGGCAGGGGGCTACCTACGAGCAGTACTTC.

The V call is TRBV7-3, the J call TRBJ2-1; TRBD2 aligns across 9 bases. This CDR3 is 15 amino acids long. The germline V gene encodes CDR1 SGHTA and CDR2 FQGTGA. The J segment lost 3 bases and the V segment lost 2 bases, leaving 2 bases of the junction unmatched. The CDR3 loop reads CASSLQRGDYNEQFF. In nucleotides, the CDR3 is TGTGCCAGCAGCTTACAGCGGGGGGACTACAATGAGCAGTTCTTC.

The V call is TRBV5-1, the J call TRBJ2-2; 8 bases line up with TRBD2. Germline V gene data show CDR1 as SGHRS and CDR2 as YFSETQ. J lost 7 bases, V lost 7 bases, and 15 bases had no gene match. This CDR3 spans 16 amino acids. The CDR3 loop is CASQTEGAGVGGELFF. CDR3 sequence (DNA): TGCGCCAGCCAGACCGAGGGAGCGGGAGTAGGCGGGGAGCTGTTTTTT.

In nucleotides, the CDR3 is TGCAGCGTTGAAGTAACAGGGGTCTACACTGAAGCTTTCTTT. It specifies CSVEVTGVYTEAFF. This chain links TRBV29-1 with TRBJ1-1; 7 bases are shared with TRBD1. Germline V gene sequence: CDR1 SQVTM, CDR2 ANQGSEA. Unmatched junction bases numbered 5, after V lost 1 base and J lost 3 bases. CDR3 size: 14 residues. The variable domain in full, completed from reference TRBV29-1 and TRBJ1-1, reads SAVISQKPSRDICQRGTSLTIQCQVDSQVTMMFWYRQQPGQSLTLIATANQGSEATYESGFVIDKFPISRPNLTFSTLTVSNMSPEDSSIYLCSVEVTGVYTEAFFGQGTRLTVV.

The chain's CDR3 is CASSIEGQGYRPQHF. CDR3 DNA: TGTGCCAGTAGTATAGAAGGACAGGGGTATAGGCCCCAGCATTTT. The V call is TRBV19, the J call TRBJ1-5, with 9 bases that match TRBD1. In germline, CDR1 is LNHDA, CDR2 SQIVND (reference sequence). This CDR3 contains 15 residues. Unmatched junction bases numbered 6, after V lost 0 bases and J lost 9 bases.

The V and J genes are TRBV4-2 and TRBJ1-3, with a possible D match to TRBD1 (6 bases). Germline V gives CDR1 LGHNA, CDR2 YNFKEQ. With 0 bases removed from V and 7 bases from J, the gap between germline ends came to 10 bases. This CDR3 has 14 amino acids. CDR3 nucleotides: TGTGCCAGCAGCCAAGAACAGGGAGGGAACACCATATATTTT. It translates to CASSQEQGGNTIYF.

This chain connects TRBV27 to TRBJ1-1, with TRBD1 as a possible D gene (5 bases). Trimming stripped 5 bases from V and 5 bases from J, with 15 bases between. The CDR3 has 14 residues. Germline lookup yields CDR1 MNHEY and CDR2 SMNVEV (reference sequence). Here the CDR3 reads CASSKSGVRTEAFF. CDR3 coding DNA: TGTGCCAGCAGTAAATCGGGGGTACGGACTGAAGCTTTCTTT.

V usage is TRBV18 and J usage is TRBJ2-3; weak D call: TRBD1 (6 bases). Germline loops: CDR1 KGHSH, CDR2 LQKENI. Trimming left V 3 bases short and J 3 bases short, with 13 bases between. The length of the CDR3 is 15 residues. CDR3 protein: CASSPGGQGTDTQYF. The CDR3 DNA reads TGTGCCAGCTCACCCGGCGGGCAGGGGACAGATACGCAGTATTTT.

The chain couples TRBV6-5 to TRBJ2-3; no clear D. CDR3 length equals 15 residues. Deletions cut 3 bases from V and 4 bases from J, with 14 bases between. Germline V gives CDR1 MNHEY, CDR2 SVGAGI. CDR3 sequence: CASSYSERMADTQYF. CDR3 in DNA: TGTGCCAGCAGTTATTCCGAGCGAATGGCAGATACGCAGTATTTT.

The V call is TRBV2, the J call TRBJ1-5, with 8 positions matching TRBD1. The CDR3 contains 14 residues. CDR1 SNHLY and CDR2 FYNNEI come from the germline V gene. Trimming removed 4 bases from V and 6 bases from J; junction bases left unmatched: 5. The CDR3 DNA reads TGTGCCAGCAGTGTGGACAGGGCGGGTCAGCCCCAGCATTTT. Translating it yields CASSVDRAGQPQHF.

The CDR3 loop is CASSQQGAQETQYF. The CDR3 coding sequence is TGTGCCAGCAGCCAACAGGGGGCCCAAGAGACCCAGTACTTC. This sequence joins TRBV11-2 and TRBJ2-5, with TRBD1 matching over 9 bases. The CDR3 runs to 14 residues. CDR1 and CDR2 from the germline V gene are SGHAT and FQNNGV. V lost 5 bases and J lost 1; bases outside the gene matches: 2.

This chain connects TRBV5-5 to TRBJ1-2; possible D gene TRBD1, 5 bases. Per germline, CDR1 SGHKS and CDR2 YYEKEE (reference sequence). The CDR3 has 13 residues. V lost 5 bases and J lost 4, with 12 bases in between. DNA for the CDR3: TGTGCCAGCAGTTCAGACAGCACCTATGGCTACACCTTC. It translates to CASSSDSTYGYTF.